This T cell receptor (beta chain) was captured in a study of T cells in Graves' hyperthyroidism and ophthalmopathy. The TCR beta CDR3 regions underwent amplification using RNA transcripts as the source. Researchers ran a first-round RT-PCR on the TCR CDR3 using the HTBI primer set. Using its own MiXCR run on the multiplex PCR reads, TCRdb lists one record per CDR3 protein. The sample lists 240,000 or so distinct CDR3 sequences, approximately 16% occurring once. This sequence originates from a young woman with Graves' ophthalmopathy. Sequenced sample: blood.

The CDR3 DNA sequence: TGTGCCAGCAGTTCGGGACTAGCGGGGGGGCCACGCGAGCAGTACTTC. As protein: CASSSGLAGGPREQYF. The V and J genes are TRBV28 and TRBJ2-7; 16 positions match TRBD2. Germline CDR1 and CDR2: MDHEN and SYDVKM. The length of the CDR3 is 16 residues. V gave up 4 bases and J gave up 6 bases; unmatched junction bases: 6.